Below, 25 T cell receptor beta chains from the same sample are listed, as sequenced in a study of blood T cells in healthy people across ages. Through a sample-barcoded 5' primer and a J-beta primer mix, a second PCR was run for roughly 6 to 12 cycles. TCRdb reprocessed the 5' RACE reads with MiXCR, giving one entry per CDR3 protein. The sample includes over a million distinct CDR3 sequences, 45% of them seen just once. Sequenced sample: blood. Source of these receptors: a woman aged 60-75 years in good health.

The rearrangement links TRBV12-3 or TRBV12-4 to TRBJ2-1, with a tentative D call TRBD1 (6 bases). This CDR3 has 18 amino acids. Between the trimmed V and J ends, which lost 6 bases and 0 bases, there was a span of 21 bases. The CDR3: CASRLRTGHFSSYNEQFF. The CDR3 DNA reads TGTGCCAGCAGATTACGAACGGGACATTTCAGCTCCTACAATGAGCAGTTCTTC.

This chain links TRBV29-1 with TRBJ2-3; maybe TRBD2 (6 bases). The CDR3 runs to 15 residues. CDR1 SQVTM and CDR2 ANQGSEA come from the germline V gene. Trimming shortened V by 4 bases and J by 2 bases, and 16 bases separated the two germline ends. In nucleotides, the CDR3 is TGCAGCGTTGGGACGTCGGGCGGGAACACAGATACGCAGTATTTT. Translation: CSVGTSGGNTDTQYF.

This clonotype has more than one count but fewer than ten. The chain carries TRBV2 and TRBJ2-7; 12 bases line up with TRBD2. This CDR3 has 16 residues. V was clipped by 7 bases and J by 0 bases; unmatched bases: 7. Germline V lookup: CDR1 SNHLY, CDR2 FYNNEI. The CDR3 DNA is TGTGCCAGCAACGGACTAGCGGGGATAAACTCCTACGAGCAGTACTTC. Encoded protein: CASNGLAGINSYEQYF.

The chain couples TRBV12-3 or TRBV12-4 to TRBJ1-4; D remains ambiguous. V shed 5 bases and J shed 8 bases, with 12 bases lying between them. The CDR3 has 13 residues. The CDR3 reads CASSLSASEKLFF. For the CDR3, the DNA is TGTGCCAGCAGTCTATCAGCTTCGGAAAAACTGTTTTTT.

This clonotype was seen ten or more times. The V call is TRBV6-6, the J call TRBJ2-7; D gene uncertain. V was trimmed by 0 bases and J by 4 bases, leaving 13 bases between them. Per the germline V gene, CDR1 is MNHNY and CDR2 is SVGAGI (reference sequence). CDR3 length: 15 amino acids. The CDR3 region has the DNA TGTGCCAGCAGTTACTCGATACCCTCGGTGTACGAGCAGTACTTC. Translating gives CASSYSIPSVYEQYF.

The chain recombines TRBV7-8 with TRBJ2-5; tentatively, D is TRBD1 (5 bases). Germline CDR1 reads SGHVS; CDR2 reads FQNEAQ. The CDR3 extends over 14 amino acids. The V and J ends lost 1 base and 2 bases respectively, with 8 bases between them. CDR3 in amino acids: CASSLGNRQETQYF. The CDR3 DNA reads TGTGCCAGCAGCTTAGGTAACAGGCAAGAGACCCAGTACTTC.

The CDR3 loop reads CSARDGRGVDNEQFF. CDR3 sequence (DNA): TGCAGTGCTAGAGATGGGCGGGGAGTTGACAATGAGCAGTTCTTC. The chain joins TRBV20-1 to TRBJ2-1; tentative D call: TRBD2 (6 bases). Between the trimmed V and J ends, which lost 0 bases and 5 bases, there was a span of 14 bases. Germline V gene data show CDR1 as DFQATT and CDR2 as SNEGSKA (reference sequence). The CDR3 consists of 15 residues.

The chain has TRBV30 and TRBJ2-4; 10 bases are a match to TRBD1. TRBJ2-7 matches the DNA end more closely, so the J call is doubtful. CDR1 is GTSNPN, CDR2 SVGIG, per germline (reference sequence). The CDR3 totals 19 residues. The CDR3 reads CAWSVPLYDRGRFGYEQYF. The CDR3 DNA reads as TGTGCCTGGAGTGTACCTCTTTACGACAGGGGGCGATTCGGATACGAGCAGTACTTC.

This sequence joins TRBV7-2 and TRBJ1-4, with a possible D match to TRBD1 (5 bases). This CDR3 contains 15 residues. V was cut by 5 bases and J by 4 bases, with 14 bases left in between. CDR1 SGHTA and CDR2 FQGNSA come from the germline V gene. The CDR3 reads CASSPPWDDNEKLFF. The CDR3 bases are TGTGCCAGCAGCCCCCCGTGGGACGATAATGAAAAACTGTTTTTT.

This clonotype was seen a few times. The J gene is TRBJ1-1, the V gene TRBV29-1; no definite D call. Trimming removed 7 bases at V and 0 bases at J, with 6 bases between. Germline CDR1 SQVTM, CDR2 ANQGSEA. The CDR3 spans 11 residues. The CDR3: CSALMNTEAFF. In DNA, the CDR3 is TGCAGCGCTTTGATGAACACTGAAGCTTTCTTT. The variable domain in full, completed from reference TRBV29-1 and TRBJ1-1, reads SAVISQKPSRDICQRGTSLTIQCQVDSQVTMMFWYRQQPGQSLTLIATANQGSEATYESGFVIDKFPISRPNLTFSTLTVSNMSPEDSSIYLCSALMNTEAFFGQGTRLTVV.

The chain uses TRBV28 and TRBJ2-7; maybe TRBD2 (6 bases). Germline lookup yields CDR1 MDHEN and CDR2 SYDVKM. V was shortened by 5 bases and J by 7 bases, with 27 bases between the two germline ends. The CDR3 covers 17 residues. The CDR3 sequence is CASSPSQGGVALGEQYF. CDR3 in DNA: TGTGCCAGCAGTCCTAGCCAGGGAGGAGTAGCGCTGGGGGAGCAGTACTTC.

A few counts support this clonotype. The junction and the germline gene differ at one end; a read error may be behind it. The rearrangement links TRBV3-1 to TRBJ1-6; tentatively, D is TRBD1 (5 bases). The germline V gene encodes CDR1 LGHDT and CDR2 YNNKEL (reference sequence). The CDR3 length is 12 residues. The CDR3 DNA is TGTGCCAGCAGCCGGGACCGCTCACCCCCCCACTTT. It yields the protein CASSRDRSPPHF.

This chain connects TRBV7-2 to TRBJ2-4; the D is unclear. The tail of the sequence fits TRBJ2-5 better, so the J call may be wrong. The V gene's germline CDR1 is SGHTA and CDR2 FQGNSA. The CDR3 is 13 amino acids. The CDR3 DNA sequence: TGTGCCAGCAGCTTAGGGGAACTGGAGACCCAGTACTTC. It yields the protein CASSLGELETQYF.

This clonotype was recorded once. V is TRBV20-1 and J is TRBJ1-5, with D possibly matching TRBD1 (6 bases). With 4 bases removed from V and 4 bases from J, the gap between germline ends came to 17 bases. CDR1 is DFQATT and CDR2 is SNEGSKA in the germline V gene (reference sequence). The length of the CDR3 is 15 residues. The CDR3 DNA reads TGCAGTGCTACCTTCCAGGACAGATCTAATCAGCCCCAGCATTTT. It translates to CSATFQDRSNQPQHF.

The rearrangement joins TRBV10-3 to TRBJ1-2; D is perhaps TRBD1 (5 bases). Germline-derived CDR1 and CDR2 are ENHRY and SYGVKD. This CDR3 contains 14 residues. The germline V and J ends were trimmed by 6 bases and 4 bases, with 15 bases remaining between them. The CDR3 nucleotides are TGTGCCATCAGCCGGGCCTGGGGCACCTATGGCTACACCTTC. It specifies CAISRAWGTYGYTF.

V gene TRBV7-6 combines with J gene TRBJ2-1, with 8 bases aligning to TRBD2. Trimming took 1 base from V and 9 from J; bases not matched to a gene: 8. CDR1 and CDR2 from the germline V gene are SGHVS and FNYEAQ. The CDR3 contains 15 residues. This CDR3 is CASSLDVGGTSEQFF. The CDR3 region has the DNA TGTGCCAGCAGCTTAGACGTCGGGGGGACTAGTGAGCAGTTCTTC. The complete variable domain, with remaining parts taken from reference TRBV7-6 and TRBJ2-1, reads GAGVSQSPRYKVTKRGQDVALRCDPISGHVSLYWYRQALGQGPEFLTYFNYEAQQDKSGLPNDRFSAERPEGSISTLTIQRTEQRDSAMYRCASSLDVGGTSEQFFGPGTRLTVL.

This clonotype was found a few times. V gene TRBV5-1 combines with J gene TRBJ1-2; D remains unclear. Per germline, CDR1 SGHRS and CDR2 YFSETQ. This CDR3 has 17 residues. Trimming removed 0 bases at V and 2 bases at J, with 17 bases between. CDR3 sequence (DNA): TGCGCCAGCAGCTTGGCCTCCCGGACCCAATTAAACTATGGCTACACCTTC. Amino acid sequence: CASSLASRTQLNYGYTF.

In its sample, this clonotype was seen a few times. The rearrangement uses TRBV12-3 or TRBV12-4 and TRBJ2-7; D is possibly TRBD1 or TRBD2 (6 bases each). Trimming shortened V by 0 bases and J by 3 bases, and 12 bases separated the two germline ends. The CDR3 has 15 amino acids. The CDR3 DNA reads TGTGCCAGCAGTTTAGCGCAAGGGGGACTCTACGAGCAGTACTTC. This gives the protein CASSLAQGGLYEQYF.

This clonotype was counted only a few times. This chain links TRBV6-2 or TRBV6-3 with TRBJ2-5; D might be TRBD1 (6 bases). The CDR3 totals 12 residues. Deletions cut 7 bases from V and 4 bases from J, with 10 bases between. Germline V gene lookup returns CDR1 MNHEY and CDR2 SVGEGT. DNA of the CDR3: TGTGCCAGCACCCAGGGGAGAGAGACCCAGTACTTC. Its translation: CASTQGRETQYF.

This clonotype has a handful of counts. This chain joins TRBV7-3 and TRBJ2-5, with TRBD1 identical over 10 bases. Trimming cost V 4 bases and J 0 bases; bases outside gene matches: 8. Germline V gives CDR1 SGHTA, CDR2 FQGTGA. The CDR3 covers 17 residues. The CDR3 DNA sequence: TGTGCCAGCAGCTCTCCGGGACAGGGGCCTCACCAAGAGACCCAGTACTTC. Residues: CASSSPGQGPHQETQYF. Using reference TRBV7-3 and TRBJ2-5 for the parts outside the CDR3, the full variable domain is GAGVSQTPSNKVTEKGKYVELRCDPISGHTALYWYRQSLGQGPEFLIYFQGTGAADDSGLPNDRFFAVRPEGSVSTLKIQRTERGDSAVYLCASSSPGQGPHQETQYFGPGTRLLVL.

With respect to this clonotype: Sequence at one end of the junction differs from germline and may be a read error. DNA for the CDR3: TGCGCCGGCAGCTTCAGTGCAGATACGCAGTATTTT. It encodes CAGSFSADTQYF. The chain carries TRBV5-1 and TRBJ2-3; D not certain. This CDR3 region has 12 residues. From germline, CDR1 is SGHRS and CDR2 YFSETQ.

This chain joins TRBV27 and TRBJ2-3; the D gene could be TRBD1 or TRBD2 (5 bases each). The CDR3 is made up of 15 amino acids. The V gene's germline CDR1 is MNHEY and CDR2 SMNVEV (reference sequence). The V gene lost 2 bases and the J gene lost 7 bases, with 16 bases spanning the gap. The CDR3 sequence is CASSLQGRGEYTQYF. The CDR3 coding sequence is TGTGCCAGCAGTTTACAAGGACGGGGCGAGTATACGCAGTATTTT.

This clonotype occurred once. A read error is possible here, since a much larger clone lies one base away. The chain links TRBV20-1 to TRBJ2-1; TRBD2 aligns across 8 bases. This CDR3 has 16 amino acids. CDR1 and CDR2 (germline): DFQATT, SNEGSKA (reference sequence). In nucleotides, the CDR3 is TGCGGTGCTAGAGCTCGGACTAGCCGGTTAAACAATGAGCAGTTCTTC. This gives the protein CGARARTSRLNNEQFF.

The rearrangement joins TRBV29-1 to TRBJ2-7, with D unclear. This CDR3 contains 11 residues. V lost 4 bases to trimming and J lost 1 base, with 5 bases between them. The V gene's germline CDR1 is SQVTM and CDR2 ANQGSEA. The CDR3 DNA follows: TGCAGCGTTGTATTTTCCTACGAGCAGTACTTC. This encodes CSVVFSYEQYF.

This chain links TRBV3-1 with TRBJ2-5, with 12 bases aligning to TRBD2. This CDR3 comprises 17 residues. The V gene's germline CDR1 is LGHDT and CDR2 YNNKEL (reference sequence). V trimming: 5 bases; J trimming: 5 bases; junction bases outside the gene matches: 12. This chain's CDR3 is CASSASSGRAASETQYF. CDR3 bases: TGTGCCAGCAGCGCGTCTAGCGGGAGGGCCGCCAGCGAGACCCAGTACTTC.